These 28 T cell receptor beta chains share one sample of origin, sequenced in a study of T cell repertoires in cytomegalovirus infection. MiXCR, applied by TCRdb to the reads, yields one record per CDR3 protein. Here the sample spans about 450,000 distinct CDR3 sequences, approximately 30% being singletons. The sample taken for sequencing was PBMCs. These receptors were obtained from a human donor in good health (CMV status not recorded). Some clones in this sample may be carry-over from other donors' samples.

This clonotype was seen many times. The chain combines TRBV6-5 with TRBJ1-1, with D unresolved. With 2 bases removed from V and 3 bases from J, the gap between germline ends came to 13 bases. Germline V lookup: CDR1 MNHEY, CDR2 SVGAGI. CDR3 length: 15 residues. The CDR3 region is CASSYRGRRDTEAFF. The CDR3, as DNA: TGTGCCAGCAGTTACAGAGGGAGGAGGGACACTGAAGCTTTCTTT.

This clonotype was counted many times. The DNA for the CDR3 is TGTGCCAGCAGCTCAGGGCTCGGGGGGGCTGACAATGAGCAGTTCTTC. Protein product: CASSSGLGGADNEQFF. The chain is built from TRBV7-2 and TRBJ2-1; 8 bases agree with TRBD2. CDR1 SGHTA and CDR2 FQGNSA come from the germline V gene. The V segment lost 4 bases and the J segment 5 bases; nucleotides outside the gene matches: 10. The CDR3 has 16 residues.

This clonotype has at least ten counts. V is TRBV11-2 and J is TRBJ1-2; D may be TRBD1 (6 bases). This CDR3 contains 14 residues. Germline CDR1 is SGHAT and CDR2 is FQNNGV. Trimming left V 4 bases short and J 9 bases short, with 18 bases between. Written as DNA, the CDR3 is TGTGCCAGCAGCTCACTCCGGGACACCGAACGCTACACCTTC. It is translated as CASSSLRDTERYTF.

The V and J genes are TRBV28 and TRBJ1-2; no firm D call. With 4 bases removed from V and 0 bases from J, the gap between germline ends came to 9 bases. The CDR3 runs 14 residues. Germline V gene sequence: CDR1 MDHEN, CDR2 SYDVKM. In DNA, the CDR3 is TGTGCCAGCAGTTCAGTTATTTCTAACTATGGCTACACCTTC. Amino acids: CASSSVISNYGYTF.

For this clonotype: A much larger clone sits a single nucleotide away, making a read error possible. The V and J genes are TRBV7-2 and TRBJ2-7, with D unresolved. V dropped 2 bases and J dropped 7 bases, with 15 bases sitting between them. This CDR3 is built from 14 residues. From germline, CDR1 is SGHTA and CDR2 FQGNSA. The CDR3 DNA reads TGTGCCAGCAGCTTATTTCGACGTGTGGAAGAGCAGTACTTC. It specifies CASSLFRRVEEQYF.

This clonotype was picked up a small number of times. DNA for the CDR3: TGTGCCACCAGTGATGGGGCGGGGGGCCACCTCTACAATGAGCAGTTCTTC. It is translated as CATSDGAGGHLYNEQFF. V and J are TRBV24-1 and TRBJ2-1, with 8 bases fitting TRBD2. Germline V lookup: CDR1 KGHDR, CDR2 SFDVKD. The J segment lost 3 bases and the V segment lost 3 bases, leaving 9 bases of the junction unmatched. The CDR3 runs to 17 residues.

In DNA, the CDR3 is TGTGCCAGCAGCTGGTCTGTCAATCAGCCCCAGCATTTT. It encodes CASSWSVNQPQHF. The chain has TRBV27 and TRBJ1-5, with D unresolved. Germline CDR1 MNHEY, CDR2 SMNVEV (reference sequence). CDR3 length: 13 residues. The ends were cut back, 6 bases at V and 3 bases at J, with 9 bases in the middle.

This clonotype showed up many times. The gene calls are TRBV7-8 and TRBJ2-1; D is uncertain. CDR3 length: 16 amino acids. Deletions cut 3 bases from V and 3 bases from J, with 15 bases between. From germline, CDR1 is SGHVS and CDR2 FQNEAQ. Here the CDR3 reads CASSFRLALNYNEQFF. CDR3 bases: TGTGCCAGCAGCTTTCGGCTTGCGCTCAACTACAATGAGCAGTTCTTC.

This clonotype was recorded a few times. CDR3 protein: CASRDRVSNQPQHF. DNA of the CDR3: TGTGCCAGCAGGGACAGGGTGAGCAATCAGCCCCAGCATTTT. The rearrangement joins TRBV6-1 to TRBJ1-5, with 8 bases that match TRBD1. J gave up 1 base and V 6 bases, and 2 bases lay outside the gene matches. CDR1 and CDR2 from the germline V gene are MNHNS and SASEGT. This CDR3 region has 14 residues.

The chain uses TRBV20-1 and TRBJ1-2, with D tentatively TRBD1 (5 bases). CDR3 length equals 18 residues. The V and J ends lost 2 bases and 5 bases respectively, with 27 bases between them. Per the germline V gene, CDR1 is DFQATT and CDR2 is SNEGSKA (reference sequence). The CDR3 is CSARPTLAGAPGGYGYTF. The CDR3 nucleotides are TGCAGTGCTAGACCTACCCTGGCCGGGGCTCCGGGAGGATATGGCTACACCTTC.

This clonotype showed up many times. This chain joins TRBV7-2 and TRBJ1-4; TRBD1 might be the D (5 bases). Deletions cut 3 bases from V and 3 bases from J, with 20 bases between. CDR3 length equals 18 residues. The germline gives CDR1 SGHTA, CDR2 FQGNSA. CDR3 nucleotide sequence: TGTGCCAGCAGCTTCGGGGGGAAGACCCGCCTCTCTAATGAAAAACTGTTTTTT. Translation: CASSFGGKTRLSNEKLFF.

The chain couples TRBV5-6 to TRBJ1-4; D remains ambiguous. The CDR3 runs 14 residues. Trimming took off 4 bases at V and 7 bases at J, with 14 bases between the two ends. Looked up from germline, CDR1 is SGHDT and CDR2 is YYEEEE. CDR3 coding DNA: TGTGCCAGCAGCCAGACCGGGCCGGGTGAAAAACTGTTTTTT. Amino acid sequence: CASSQTGPGEKLFF. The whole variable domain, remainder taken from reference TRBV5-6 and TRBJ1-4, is DAGVTQSPTHLIKTRGQQVTLRCSPKSGHDTVSWYQQALGQGPQFIFQYYEEEERQRGNFPDRFSGHQFPNYSSELNVNALLLGDSALYLCASSQTGPGEKLFFGSGTQLSVL.

The CDR3 is CAISTDGAYEQYF. CDR3 coding DNA: TGTGCCATCAGTACGGACGGAGCCTACGAGCAGTACTTC. The chain employs TRBV10-3 and TRBJ2-7; D not resolved. Germline CDR1 is ENHRY and CDR2 is SYGVKD. V was pared by 5 bases and J by 2 bases, with 10 bases between. The CDR3 consists of 13 residues.

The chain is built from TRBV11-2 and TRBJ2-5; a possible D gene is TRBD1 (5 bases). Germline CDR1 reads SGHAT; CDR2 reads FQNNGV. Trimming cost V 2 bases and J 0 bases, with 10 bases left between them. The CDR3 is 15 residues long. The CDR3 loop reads CASSLYLRDQETQYF. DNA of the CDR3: TGTGCCAGCAGCTTATACCTCAGGGACCAAGAGACCCAGTACTTC.

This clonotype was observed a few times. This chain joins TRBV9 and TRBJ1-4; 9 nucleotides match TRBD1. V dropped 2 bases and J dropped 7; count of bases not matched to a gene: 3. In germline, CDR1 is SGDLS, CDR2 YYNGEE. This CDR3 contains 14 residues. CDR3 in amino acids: CASSVRDRAEKLFF. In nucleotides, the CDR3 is TGTGCCAGCAGCGTGAGGGACAGGGCTGAAAAACTGTTTTTT.

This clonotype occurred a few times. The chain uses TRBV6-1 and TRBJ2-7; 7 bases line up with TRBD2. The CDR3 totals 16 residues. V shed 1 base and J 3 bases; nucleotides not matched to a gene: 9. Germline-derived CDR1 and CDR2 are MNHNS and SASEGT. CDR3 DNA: TGTGCCAGCAGTGAAGGGGGGGGACGACCGATCTACGAGCAGTACTTC. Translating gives CASSEGGGRPIYEQYF.

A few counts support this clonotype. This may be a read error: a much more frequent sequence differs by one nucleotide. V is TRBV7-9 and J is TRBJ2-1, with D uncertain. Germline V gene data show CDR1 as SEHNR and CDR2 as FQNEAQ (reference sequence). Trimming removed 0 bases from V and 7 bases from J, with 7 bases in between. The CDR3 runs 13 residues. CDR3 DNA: TGTGCCAGCAGCTTAGCGGTGGGGAATGAGCAGTTCTTC. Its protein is CASSLAVGNEQFF.

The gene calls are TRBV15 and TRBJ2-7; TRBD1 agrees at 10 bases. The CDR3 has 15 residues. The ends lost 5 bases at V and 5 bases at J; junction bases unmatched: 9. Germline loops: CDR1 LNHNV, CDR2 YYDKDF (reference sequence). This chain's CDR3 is CATSRLGTGVHEQYF. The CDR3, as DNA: TGTGCCACCAGCCGGTTGGGGACAGGGGTCCACGAGCAGTACTTC.

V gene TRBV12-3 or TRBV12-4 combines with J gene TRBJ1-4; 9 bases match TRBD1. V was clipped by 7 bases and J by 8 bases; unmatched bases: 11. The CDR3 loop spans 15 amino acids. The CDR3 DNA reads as TGTGCCAGCACTCGGGGGGGACAGGGAAGAGAAAAACTGTTTTTT. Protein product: CASTRGGQGREKLFF.

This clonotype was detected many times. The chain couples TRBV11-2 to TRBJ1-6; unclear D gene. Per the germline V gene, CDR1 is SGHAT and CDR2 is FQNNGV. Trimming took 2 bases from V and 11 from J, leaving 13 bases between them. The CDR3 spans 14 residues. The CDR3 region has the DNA TGTGCCAGCAGCTTAATGGGTAGTCTGACACCCCTCCACTTT. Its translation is CASSLMGSLTPLHF.

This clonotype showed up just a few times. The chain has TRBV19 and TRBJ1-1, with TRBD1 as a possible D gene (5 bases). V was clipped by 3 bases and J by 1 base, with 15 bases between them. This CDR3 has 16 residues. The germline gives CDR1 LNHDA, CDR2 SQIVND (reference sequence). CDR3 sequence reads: CASSIVTGGGNTEAFF. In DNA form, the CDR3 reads TGTGCCAGTAGTATCGTAACAGGCGGGGGGAACACTGAAGCTTTCTTT.

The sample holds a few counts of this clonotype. The CDR3 region is CASSWSNEKLFF. CDR3 coding DNA: TGTGCCAGCAGTTGGAGTAATGAAAAACTGTTTTTT. The V gene is TRBV12-3 or TRBV12-4, the J gene TRBJ1-4; D not resolved. This CDR3 has 12 amino acids. V was pared by 4 bases and J by 4 bases, with 4 bases between.

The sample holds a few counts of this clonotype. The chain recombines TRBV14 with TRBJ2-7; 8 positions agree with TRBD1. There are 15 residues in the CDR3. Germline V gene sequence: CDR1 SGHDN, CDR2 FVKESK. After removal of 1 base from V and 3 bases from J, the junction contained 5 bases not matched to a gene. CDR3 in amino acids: CASSQGAGGFYEQYF. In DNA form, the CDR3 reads TGTGCCAGCAGCCAAGGGGCAGGGGGCTTCTACGAGCAGTACTTC.

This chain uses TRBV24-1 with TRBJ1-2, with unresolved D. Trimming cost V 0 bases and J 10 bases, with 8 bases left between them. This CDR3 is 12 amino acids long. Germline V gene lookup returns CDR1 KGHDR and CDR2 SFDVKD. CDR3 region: CATSDLLGDYTF. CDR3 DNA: TGTGCCACCAGTGATTTGCTGGGCGACTACACCTTC.

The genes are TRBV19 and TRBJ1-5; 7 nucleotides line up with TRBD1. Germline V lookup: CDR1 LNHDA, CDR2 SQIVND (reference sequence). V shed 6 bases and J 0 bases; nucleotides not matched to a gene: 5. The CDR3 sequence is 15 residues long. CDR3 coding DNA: TGTGCCAGTAGATCGGGACAGCGTAGCAATCAGCCCCAGCATTTT. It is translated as CASRSGQRSNQPQHF.

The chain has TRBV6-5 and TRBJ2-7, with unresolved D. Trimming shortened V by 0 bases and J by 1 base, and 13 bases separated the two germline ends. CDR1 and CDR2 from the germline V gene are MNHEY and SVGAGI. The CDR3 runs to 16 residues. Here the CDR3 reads CASSYSIGWGSYEQYF. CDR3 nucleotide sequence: TGTGCCAGCAGTTACTCGATAGGTTGGGGATCCTACGAGCAGTACTTC.

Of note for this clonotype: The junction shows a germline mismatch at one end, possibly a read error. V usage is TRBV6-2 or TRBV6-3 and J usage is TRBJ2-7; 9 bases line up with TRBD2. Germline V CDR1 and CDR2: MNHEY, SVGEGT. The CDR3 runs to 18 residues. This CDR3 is CASIYRHPDSGGFYEQYF. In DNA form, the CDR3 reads TGTGCCAGCATTTACCGACATCCCGATAGCGGGGGATTCTACGAGCAGTACTTC.

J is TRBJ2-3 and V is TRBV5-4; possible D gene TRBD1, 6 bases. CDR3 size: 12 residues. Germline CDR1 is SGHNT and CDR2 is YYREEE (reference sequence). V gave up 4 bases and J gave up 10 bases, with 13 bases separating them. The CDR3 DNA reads TGTGCCAGCAGCACGACTTCAGGGGCGCAGTATTTT. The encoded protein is CASSTTSGAQYF. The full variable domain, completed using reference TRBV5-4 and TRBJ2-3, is ETGVTQSPTHLIKTRGQQVTLRCSSQSGHNTVSWYQQALGQGPQFIFQYYREEENGRGNFPPRFSGLQFPNYSSELNVNALELDDSALYLCASSTTSGAQYFGPGTRLTVL.